These T cell receptor beta chains were read from a single sample in a study of shared clonotypes between healthy human individuals. Data came from immunoSEQ multiplex PCR; TCRdb stores just in-frame clones and leaves some out. The data hold about 1 million clones, with roughly 70% observed a single time. The source material was memory CD4+ T cells sorted from blood. The receptors here all came from a man younger than 35 in good health. Each CDR3 is given with its conserved first and last residue. D genes are given only for firm matches. Not all rows give a size; the values are once, few, many and, for expanded clones, a class.

DNA | CDR3 | J | V | length | size | D
TGTGCCAGCAGTTTAAGGTTCAGGGATTCACCCCTCCACTTT | CASSLRFRDSPLHF | TRBJ1-6 | TRBV27 | 14 | few | -
TGCGCCAGCAGCCAAGCCACCGGGGAGCTGTTTTTT | CASSQATGELFF | TRBJ2-2 | TRBV4-3 | 12 | - | -
TGTGCCTGGAGCCGGGGACAGGGACGGAAGGATCAGCCCCAGCATTTT | CAWSRGQGRKDQPQHF | TRBJ1-5 | TRBV30 | 16 | - | TRBD1
TGTGCCAGCACCGAAGACGGGGGCGCCAACAATGAGCAGTTCTTC | CASTEDGGANNEQFF | TRBJ2-1 | TRBV7-2 | 15 | - | -
TGTGCCAGCAGTCCCCAGACCAGGTCCTATGGCTACACCTTC | CASSPQTRSYGYTF | TRBJ1-2 | TRBV28 | 14 | - | -
TGCGCCAGCAGCTTGGTACGGGGGGCATCGGATACGCAGTATTTT | CASSLVRGASDTQYF | TRBJ2-3 | TRBV5-1 | 15 | - | -
TGTGCCAGTAGTATGATTACAGGGTTTGGCACAGATACGCAGTATTTT | CASSMITGFGTDTQYF | TRBJ2-3 | TRBV19 | 16 | - | -
TGTGCCAGCTCACCACGGGGAGACGGGGTCACAGATACGCAGTATTTT | CASSPRGDGVTDTQYF | TRBJ2-3 | TRBV18 | 16 | - | -
TGCGCCAGCAGCTTGGATGGTGGTCAGCCCCAGCATTTT | CASSLDGGQPQHF | TRBJ1-5 | TRBV5-1 | 13 | - | -
TGCGCCAGCAGCTTGGCCGGGATGATAGGGGAGACCCAGTACTTC | CASSLAGMIGETQYF | TRBJ2-5 | TRBV5-1 | 15 | - | -
TGTGCCAGCAGCTTCGGACAACCCGCGTCCTACGAGCAGTACTTC | CASSFGQPASYEQYF | TRBJ2-7 | TRBV11-2 | 15 | - | -
TGTGCCAGCAGCGCAGGGTTGGGGAACACTGAAGCTTTCTTT | CASSAGLGNTEAFF | TRBJ1-1 | TRBV2 | 14 | - | -
TGTGCCAGTATAGTACAGGGAGACACCGGGGAGCTGTTTTTT | CASIVQGDTGELFF | TRBJ2-2 | TRBV19 | 14 | - | -
TGTGCCAGCAGCGTAACTCTTACAGGGGAATATGGCTACACCTTC | CASSVTLTGEYGYTF | TRBJ1-2 | TRBV9 | 15 | - | TRBD1
TGTGCCAGCAGCCAAGATTCGGTGTCCCCAGTGGAGACCCAGTACTTC | CASSQDSVSPVETQYF | TRBJ2-5 | TRBV14 | 16 | - | -
TGTGCCAGCAACCTAGCGGGGGGGCCGGGGAATGAGCAGTTCTTC | CASNLAGGPGNEQFF | TRBJ2-1 | TRBV7-2 | 15 | - | TRBD2
TGTGCCAGTAGTAACCGGCGAAACACCATATATTTT | CASSNRRNTIYF | TRBJ1-3 | TRBV19 | 12 | - | -
TGTGCCAGCGAGTTCCTAGCGGGAGGCTCTAGCTCCTACGAGCAGTACTTC | CASEFLAGGSSSYEQYF | TRBJ2-7 | TRBV2 | 17 | - | TRBD2
TGCAGTGCTCTCCAGGCCCACGAGCAGTACTTC | CSALQAHEQYF | TRBJ2-7 | TRBV20-1 | 11 | - | -
TGTGCCAGCAGCTTAGCTGGCAGCAACTATGGCTACACCTTC | CASSLAGSNYGYTF | TRBJ1-2 | TRBV7-8 | 14 | once | -
TGTGCCAGCAGCTGGGACGTTAATAGCAATCAGCCCCAGCATTTT | CASSWDVNSNQPQHF | TRBJ1-5 | TRBV11-2 | 15 | - | -
TGCGCCAGCAGCTTCCGGGGGGGCCCCGGGGAGCTGTTTTTT | CASSFRGGPGELFF | TRBJ2-2 | TRBV5-1 | 14 | once | TRBD2
TGTGCCAGTAGTCGGCGGGGGGACCAAAACATTCAGTACTTC | CASSRRGDQNIQYF | TRBJ2-4 | TRBV19 | 14 | - | TRBD2
TGTGCCAGCAGTGGGGACAGACCGAACACTGAAGCTTTCTTT | CASSGDRPNTEAFF | TRBJ1-1 | TRBV2 | 14 | - | TRBD1
TGTGCCAGCAGCCAAGACAGGGGCAATCAGCCCCAGCATTTT | CASSQDRGNQPQHF | TRBJ1-5 | TRBV2 | 14 | once | TRBD1
TGTGCCAGCAGCCCCCGAGATCTAGCGGGGGGTAGGAACACCGGGGAGCTGTTTTTT | CASSPRDLAGGRNTGELFF | TRBJ2-2 | TRBV21-1 | 19 | once | -
TGTGCCAGCAGCCCGCCAGGGACCCTATACTTC | CASSPPGTLYF | TRBJ2-7 | TRBV7-2 | 11 | - | -
TGTGCCAGCAGCGTACCGGGACAGATTAACTATGGCTACACCTTC | CASSVPGQINYGYTF | TRBJ1-2 | TRBV6-6 | 15 | - | TRBD1
TGTGCCAGCTCACCAATGGGGGGGGACGATGGCTACACCTTC | CASSPMGGDDGYTF | TRBJ1-2 | TRBV18 | 14 | - | -
TGCACCAGCAGCCCAAGGGACAAGGGGGCCTATAATTCACCCCTCCACTTT | CTSSPRDKGAYNSPLHF | TRBJ1-6 | TRBV1 | 17 | - | -
TGTGCCAGCGTGCAGGCGCGCACAGATACGCAGTATTTT | CASVQARTDTQYF | TRBJ2-3 | TRBV25-1 | 13 | - | -
TGTGCCAGCTTACGGACAGGGGAGAATTCACCCCTCCACTTT | CASLRTGENSPLHF | TRBJ1-6 | TRBV18 | 14 | - | TRBD1
TGTGCCAGCAGCCCCTTAGGGGATACGCAGTATTTT | CASSPLGDTQYF | TRBJ2-3 | TRBV7-9 | 12 | - | -
TGTGCCAGCAGCTTAGCCCCCCTTCAGCCCCAGCATTTT | CASSLAPLQPQHF | TRBJ1-5 | TRBV7-2 | 13 | - | -
TGTGCCAGCTCACCAGGGGCGCCCTACGAGCAGTACTTC | CASSPGAPYEQYF | TRBJ2-7 | TRBV18 | 13 | - | -
TGTGCCTGGACTAGAAACGCGAACACCGGGGAGCTGTTTTTT | CAWTRNANTGELFF | TRBJ2-2 | TRBV30 | 14 | - | -
TGTGCCAGCAGTGATCGGCCAGGGAGGAGAGAGACCCAGTACTTC | CASSDRPGRRETQYF | TRBJ2-5 | TRBV7-2 | 15 | - | -
TGCAGTCTCAGAGACGGGGGGAAGACTGAAGCTTTCTTT | CSLRDGGKTEAFF | TRBJ1-1 | TRBV29-1 | 13 | - | -
TGCGCCAGCAGCCAAGATAACGCTGCCATCTATGGCTACACCTTC | CASSQDNAAIYGYTF | TRBJ1-2 | TRBV4-1 | 15 | many | -
TGTGCCAGCAGTTTCCCGGGACAGGCAAAAAACATTCAGTACTTC | CASSFPGQAKNIQYF | TRBJ2-4 | TRBV28 | 15 | - | TRBD1
TGTGCCAGCTCTCCCGAAAACGGGCTAGCCAAAAACATTCAGTACTTC | CASSPENGLAKNIQYF | TRBJ2-4 | TRBV18 | 16 | - | -
TGCGCCAGCAGCTTAATGAGGGGGGGAAACACAGATACGCAGTATTTT | CASSLMRGGNTDTQYF | TRBJ2-3 | TRBV5-1 | 16 | - | -
TGTGCCAGCAGTGAAAGAGGAGACACTGAAGCTTTCTTT | CASSERGDTEAFF | TRBJ1-1 | TRBV25-1 | 13 | - | -
TGTGCCAGCAGCTTGGCTCGGTTCATACGTGGAAACACCATATATTTT | CASSLARFIRGNTIYF | TRBJ1-3 | TRBV5-8 | 16 | few | -
TGTGCCAGCAGCTTAAGAATGGGACTAGCGGGACCGAGCTCCTACAATGAGCAGTTCTTC | CASSLRMGLAGPSSYNEQFF | TRBJ2-1 | TRBV7-8 | 20 | - | TRBD2
TGTGCCAGCAGCTTCCTCCAGGGATTCACCGGGGAGCTGTTTTTT | CASSFLQGFTGELFF | TRBJ2-2 | TRBV7-8 | 15 | - | -
TGCGCCAGCAGCCCGCAGGGAGGGAAAGGGGAAAAACTGTTTTTT | CASSPQGGKGEKLFF | TRBJ1-4 | TRBV5-1 | 15 | - | -
TGTGCCAGCAGCTCGGGGACAGGGAGCTCCTACGAGCAGTACTTC | CASSSGTGSSYEQYF | TRBJ2-7 | TRBV7-2 | 15 | - | TRBD1
TGTGCCAGCAGTCCGGACAGGGGGCAGGGTGAAAAACTGTTTTTT | CASSPDRGQGEKLFF | TRBJ1-4 | TRBV2 | 15 | - | TRBD1
TGCGCCAGCAGCTCTCCCCCGGGAGGAAAATCTAGCACAGATACGCAGTATTTT | CASSSPPGGKSSTDTQYF | TRBJ2-3 | TRBV5-1 | 18 | - | TRBD2